The T cell receptor beta chain under discussion was sequenced for a study of T-cell memory formation after mild COVID-19 (dated by TCRdb to the early 2020s). Study-wide context: TCR sequence clusters from the two donors were largely donor specific. In a couple of donors, T-cell clones that expanded and contracted after mild COVID-19 were followed by sequencing TCRalpha and TCRbeta repertoires longitudinally. The cohort was made up of two young adult volunteers, one female and one male, who were previously healthy.

Worth noting for this clonotype: Its recognized antigen is unknown. Base-call qualities are not available, and no considerably larger clone is one nucleotide away.

Sequencer: Illumina NovaSeq 6000. cDNA libraries for TCRalpha and TCRbeta were prepared by 5'RACE using constant-segment primers, with sample barcodes and unique molecular identifiers added. Trizol reagent was used to extract RNA from every sample. Amplification of the libraries took two PCR steps, and the second step added a second sample barcode plus Illumina TruSeq adapters. Sequencing of the libraries was done on an Illumina NovaSeq, producing 2 x 150 bp paired-end reads. Processing in the source paper ran as follows. Demultiplexing of reads and collapsing into UMI-guided consensus sequences were performed with migec v1.2.7. With mixcr v2.1.11, UMI consensuses were aligned to TRA and TRB V and J templates and assembled into clonotypes. Expanded or contracted clonotypes were those called significant by both edgeR and NoisET, with noise models trained on biological replicates. For edgeR calls, the cutoffs were a false discovery rate-adjusted p below 0.01 and a log2 fold-change threshold of 1. PCA with hierarchical clustering of max-normalized trajectories of the 1000 most abundant clonotypes was used as exploratory dynamics analysis. Separately sequenced CD4+ and CD8+ repertoires were used to assign the CD4 or CD8 phenotype of responding clones. The public sequencing data were trimmed at Q25 with fastp and processed into clonotypes with MiXCR by TCRdb, which kept only in-frame beta chains. Each CDR3 protein gets just one entry, which takes the most common genes and DNA from the rows behind it. The V and J calls were not made by the authors but by TCRdb's processing. The sample table holds approximately 180,000 distinct CDR3 sequences, of which about a sixth were seen once. The top ten constitute approximately 2.1% of the sample.

Ficoll-Paque density gradient centrifugation was used to isolate PBMCs. On the study overall, not on this receptor specifically: Clones contracting from day 15 to 85 had balanced CD4/CD8 phenotypes, while a second wave expanding from day 15 to 37 was biased towards CD4+. Contracting CD4+ clones appeared mostly in the CM and EM memory subsets, whereas CD8+ clones were enriched in EMRA. Only a couple of mild cases were covered by the study, and larger cohorts that include severe cases with pre-infection samples were considered necessary. SARS-CoV-2 specificity was not confirmed for the second-wave clones peaking on day 37. Some responding clones were detected in pre-infection memory, suggesting pre-existing cross-reactive memory T cells joined the SARS-CoV-2 response.

V and J lose 8 bases and 7 bases, and a span of 20 bases separates them. The germline V gene supplies CDR1 MNHEY and CDR2 SVGAGI. Counted from cysteine to phenylalanine, this CDR3 has 15 amino acids. CDR3 DNA only is kept here, 45 bases in frame from base 1. The V and J segments used are TRBV6-5 and TRBJ2-2; no D gene can be assigned with confidence. The TCR sequence derives from an adult woman who had mild COVID-19 (a few samples of this study predate the infection). The sample titles of this study are shuffled in the database, so cell type and time point are left out; the donor was told from shared clones. Input material: PBMCs or a T cell subset sorted from them (not recorded which). CDR3 reads: CASRSRRLGIGELFF. The sequence in DNA is TGTGCCAGCCGTTCCCGGCGACTCGGCATCGGGGAGCTGTTTTTT.